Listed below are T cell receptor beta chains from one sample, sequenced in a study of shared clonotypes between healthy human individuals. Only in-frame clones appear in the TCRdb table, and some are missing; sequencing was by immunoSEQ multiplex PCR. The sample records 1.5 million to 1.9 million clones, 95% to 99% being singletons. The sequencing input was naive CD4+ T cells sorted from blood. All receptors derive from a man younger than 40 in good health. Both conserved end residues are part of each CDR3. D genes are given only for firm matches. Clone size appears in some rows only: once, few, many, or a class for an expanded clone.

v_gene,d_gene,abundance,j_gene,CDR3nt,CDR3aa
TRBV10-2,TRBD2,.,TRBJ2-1,TGCGCCAGCAGTCAACTAGCGGGAGAACGAAGTGAGCAGTTCTTC,CASSQLAGERSEQFF
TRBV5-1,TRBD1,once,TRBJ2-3,TGCGCCAGCAGCTCGGACAGGGTACACACAGATACGCAGTATTTT,CASSSDRVHTDTQYF
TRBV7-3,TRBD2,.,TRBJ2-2,TGTGCCAGCCGTGTAGCGGGAGGGCCGTACGGGGAGCTGTTTTTT,CASRVAGGPYGELFF
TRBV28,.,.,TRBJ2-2,TGTGCCAGCGTCGAGACAAAAAACACCGGGGAGCTGTTTTTT,CASVETKNTGELFF
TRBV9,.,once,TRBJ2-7,TGTGCCAGCAGCGTAGGGGACTACGAGCAGTACTTC,CASSVGDYEQYF
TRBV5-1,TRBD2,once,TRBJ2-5,TGCGCCAGCAGCAAACCCGGGACTAGGGAGACCCAGTACTTC,CASSKPGTRETQYF
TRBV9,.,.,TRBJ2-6,TGTGCCAGCAGAGGAGGGGGCGCTGGGGCCAACGTCCTGACTTTC,CASRGGGAGANVLTF
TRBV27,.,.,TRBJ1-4,TGTGCCAGCAGTTTTATCGGTAATGAAAAACTGTTTTTT,CASSFIGNEKLFF
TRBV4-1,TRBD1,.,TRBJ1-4,TGCGCCAGCAGCCAGGTGGGCAGGGGGCAGAATGAAAAACTGTTTTTT,CASSQVGRGQNEKLFF
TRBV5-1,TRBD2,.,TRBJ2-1,TGCGCCAGCAGCTTGGGTAGCGGGAGTCTTAATGAGCAGTTCTTC,CASSLGSGSLNEQFF
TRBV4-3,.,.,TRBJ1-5,TGCGCCACCGGGGAGAGGGGCAATCAGCCCCAGCATTTT,CATGERGNQPQHF
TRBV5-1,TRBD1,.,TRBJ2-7,TGCGCCAGCAGCTTGGCCGCAGGGACAGATTTCTACGAGCAGTACTTC,CASSLAAGTDFYEQYF
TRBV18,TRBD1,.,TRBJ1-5,TGTGCCAGCTCAGATAAACAGGGGGTCTATAGCAATCAGCCCCAGCATTTT,CASSDKQGVYSNQPQHF
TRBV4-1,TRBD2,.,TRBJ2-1,TGCGCCAGCAGCCACCGGACTAGCGGGAACTACAATGAGCAGTTCTTC,CASSHRTSGNYNEQFF
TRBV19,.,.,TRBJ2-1,TGTGCCAGTAGAATGGTCGATGGGGGAGGGGGCAAGCAGTTCTTC,CASRMVDGGGGKQFF
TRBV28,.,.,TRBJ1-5,TGTGCCAGCAGTTTAGTGGGTGCTCAGCCCCAGCATTTT,CASSLVGAQPQHF
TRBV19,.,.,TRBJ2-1,TGTGCCAGTAGTTCGTGGCGTTACAATGAGCAGTTCTTC,CASSSWRYNEQFF
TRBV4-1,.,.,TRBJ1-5,TGCGCCAGCAGCCAAGGGAGGGCAGGGTCTCAGCCCCAGCATTTT,CASSQGRAGSQPQHF
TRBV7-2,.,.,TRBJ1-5,TGTGCCAGCAGCTTAGCCCAGGGAAATCAGCCCCAGCATTTT,CASSLAQGNQPQHF
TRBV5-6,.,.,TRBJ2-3,TGTGCCAGCAGCCTTCTCCGAGGGAGTACCGCAGATACGCAGTATTTT,CASSLLRGSTADTQYF
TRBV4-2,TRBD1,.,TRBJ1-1,TGTGCCAGCAGCCAAGACCGGGACAGCTACTATAACACTGAAGCTTTCTTT,CASSQDRDSYYNTEAFF
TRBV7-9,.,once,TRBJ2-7,TGTGCCAGCAGCTTAGAAGGGGCCTACGAGCAGTACTTC,CASSLEGAYEQYF
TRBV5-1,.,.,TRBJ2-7,TGCGCCAGCAGCTTGGGTCTGGGGGCTGATATCTACGAGCAGTACTTC,CASSLGLGADIYEQYF
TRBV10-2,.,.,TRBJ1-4,TGCGCCACTCAACAGGGATCTGAAAAACTGTTTTTT,CATQQGSEKLFF
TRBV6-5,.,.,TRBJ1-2,TGTGCCAGCAGTTACTCGGCGGGGGGAAGCGGCTATGGCTACACCTTC,CASSYSAGGSGYGYTF
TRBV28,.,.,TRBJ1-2,TGTGCCAGCACCCTTGGGATTGAGGACTACACCTTC,CASTLGIEDYTF
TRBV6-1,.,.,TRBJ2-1,TGTGCCAGTGCTGGGAACCGGCTTACTTACAATGAGCAGTTCTTC,CASAGNRLTYNEQFF
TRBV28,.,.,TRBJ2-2,TGTGCCAGCAGTTCCCACGACAGAACGAACACCGGGGAGCTGTTTTTT,CASSSHDRTNTGELFF
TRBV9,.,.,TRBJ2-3,TGTGCCAGCAGCGTAGTAGGTCACTCCGGGACAGATACGCAGTATTTT,CASSVVGHSGTDTQYF
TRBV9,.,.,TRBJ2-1,TGTGCCAGCAGCGTAGCCCCCGCAACTTCAGGTAGACAGCCGAGCTCCTACAATGAGCAGTTCTTC,CASSVAPATSGRQPSSYNEQFF
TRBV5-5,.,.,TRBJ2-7,TGTGCCAGCACCACACAGGGTAGGTTCCACGAGCAGTACTTC,CASTTQGRFHEQYF
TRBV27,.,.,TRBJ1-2,TGTGCCAGCAGTTTATCGACTGGAGCTAACTATGGCTACACCTTC,CASSLSTGANYGYTF
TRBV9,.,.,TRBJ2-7,TGTGCCAGCAGCGTAGTAGGAGAGAAAGGCGAGCAGTACTTC,CASSVVGEKGEQYF
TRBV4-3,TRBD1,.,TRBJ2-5,TGCGCCAGCAGCCCGACAGGGCGAGAGACCCAGTACTTC,CASSPTGRETQYF
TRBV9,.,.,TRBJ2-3,TGTGCCAGCAGCGTAGGCGGGATCAGAACAGATACGCAGTATTTT,CASSVGGIRTDTQYF
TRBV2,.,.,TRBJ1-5,TGTGCCAGCAGTGTGAGGTCGAGAACTTATAGCAATCAGCCCCAGCATTTT,CASSVRSRTYSNQPQHF
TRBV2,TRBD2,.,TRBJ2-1,TGTGCCAGCAGACTAGCGAGCTCCTACAATGAGCAGTTCTTC,CASRLASSYNEQFF
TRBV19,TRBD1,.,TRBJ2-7,TGTGCCAGTAGTGAGGTACAGGGGGCTTTCTACGAGCAGTACTTC,CASSEVQGAFYEQYF
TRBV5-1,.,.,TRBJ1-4,TGCGCCAGCAGCTTGGGGGGTAGTGCTAATGAAAAACTGTTTTTT,CASSLGGSANEKLFF
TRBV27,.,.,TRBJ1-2,TGTGCCAGCAGAGACCCGGACGGAATCTATGGCTACACCTTC,CASRDPDGIYGYTF